The clone carrying this TCR beta chain has just a few counts. The target antigen is unknown. This sample stems from a study of human T cells and chemical hapten exposure. Sequencing started from total RNA isolated from unfractionated whole blood. The library attached unique molecular identifiers to individual cDNA molecules. TCRdb ran MiXCR on the 5' RACE reads and lists one entry per CDR3 protein. The table records 110,000 or so distinct CDR3 sequences, more than 15% of them present only once. Study-wide points: The number of TCRs over 1 in 1000 frequency stayed unchanged after DPC.

The receptor was derived from a human donor in good health.

The CDR3 bases are TGTGCCAGCATGAACCCTGGGGCCAACGTCCTGACTTTC. Translation gives CASMNPGANVLTF. The chain employs TRBV6-5 and TRBJ2-6; the D is unclear. Germline assignment: CDR1 MNHEY and CDR2 SVGAGI. V dropped 7 bases and J dropped 2 bases, with 6 bases sitting between them. The CDR3 totals 13 residues.